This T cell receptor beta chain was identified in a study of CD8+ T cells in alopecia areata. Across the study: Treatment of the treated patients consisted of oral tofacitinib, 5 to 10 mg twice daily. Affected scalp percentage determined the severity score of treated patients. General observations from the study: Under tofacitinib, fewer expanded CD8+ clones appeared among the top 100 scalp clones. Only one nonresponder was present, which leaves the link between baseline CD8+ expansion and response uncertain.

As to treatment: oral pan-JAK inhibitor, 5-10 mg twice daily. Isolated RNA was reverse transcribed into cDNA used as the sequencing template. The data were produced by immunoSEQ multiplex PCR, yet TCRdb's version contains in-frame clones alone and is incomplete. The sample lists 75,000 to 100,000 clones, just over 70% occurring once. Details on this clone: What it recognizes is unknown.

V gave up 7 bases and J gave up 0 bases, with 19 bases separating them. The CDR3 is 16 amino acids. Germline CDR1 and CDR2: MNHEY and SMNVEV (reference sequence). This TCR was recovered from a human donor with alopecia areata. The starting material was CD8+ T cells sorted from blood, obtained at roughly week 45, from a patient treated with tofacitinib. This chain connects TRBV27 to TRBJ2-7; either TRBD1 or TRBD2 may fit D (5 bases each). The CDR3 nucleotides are TGTGCCAGCAAATTATCCGGGACCTCTCACTCCTACGAGCAGTACTTC. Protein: CASKLSGTSHSYEQYF.